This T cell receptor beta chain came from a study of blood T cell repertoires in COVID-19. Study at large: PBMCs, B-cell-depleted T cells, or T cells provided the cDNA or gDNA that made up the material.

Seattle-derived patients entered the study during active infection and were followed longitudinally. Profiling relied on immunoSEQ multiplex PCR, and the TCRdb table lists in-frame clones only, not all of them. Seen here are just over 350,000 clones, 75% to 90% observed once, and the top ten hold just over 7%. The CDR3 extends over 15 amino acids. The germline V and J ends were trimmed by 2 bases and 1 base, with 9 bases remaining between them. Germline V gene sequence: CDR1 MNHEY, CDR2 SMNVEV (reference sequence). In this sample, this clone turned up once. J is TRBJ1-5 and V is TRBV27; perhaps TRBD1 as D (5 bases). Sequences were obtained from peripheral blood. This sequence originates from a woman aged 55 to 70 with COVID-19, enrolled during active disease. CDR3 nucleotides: TGTGCCAGCAGTTTAGGTGGGGGGAGCAATCAGCCCCAGCATTTT. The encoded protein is CASSLGGGSNQPQHF.